This TCR beta chain was recovered during a study of vaccination and CD4 T cells after COVID-19. Study summary: Each participant was administered two doses of a vaccine, which was either BNT162b2 or mRNA-1273. Samples taken post-COVID came a median around 93 days after diagnosis, ranging from 35 to 161. Both day-14 and day-161-to-241 post-vaccine samples exist for a few convalescent patients. Study observations and caveats: A nonsignificant rise from around 20 to 38 was seen in the median number of SARS-CoV-2-reactive clonotypes.

One entry per CDR3 protein, called by TCRdb with MiXCR from the PCR reads. The sample records approximately 36,000 distinct CDR3 sequences, around 33% being singletons. Sample time point: late sampling 161 to 241 days after vaccination in a few convalescent patients. The CDR3 spans 13 residues. From germline, CDR1 is SQVTM and CDR2 ANQGSEA. The V end lost 2 bases, the J end lost 2 bases, and 9 bases lay between the germline ends. A word on this clonotype: No antigen is known for it.

The clonotype originates from a human donor who had recovered from COVID-19. The source material was CD4+ T cells from blood, sampled about 7 months after SARS-CoV-2 vaccination. The chain joins TRBV29-1 to TRBJ2-5, with D unresolved. The CDR3 nucleotides read TGCAGCGTTGAATTGGCGGATCAAGAGACCCAGTACTTC. Translating it yields CSVELADQETQYF.